Presented here are 26 T cell receptor beta chains from one specimen sequenced in a study of shared clonotypes between healthy human individuals. Only in-frame clones appear in the TCRdb table, and some are missing; sequencing was by immunoSEQ multiplex PCR. Here the sample spans 740,000 or so clones, about three quarters being singletons. Sequenced sample: memory CD4+ T cells sorted from blood. Subset defined: CD45RA-negative fraction. All receptors derive from a woman younger than 45 in good health.

This sequence joins TRBV28 and TRBJ1-1; D gene unclear. Trimming cost V 5 bases and J 11 bases, with 18 bases left between them. CDR3 length: 13 amino acids. Germline CDR1 and CDR2: MDHEN and SYDVKM. The CDR3 coding sequence is TGTGCCAGCAGTCCGAGACGCCCAAGTATCGCTTTCTTT. Translating it yields CASSPRRPSIAFF.

The chain joins TRBV28 to TRBJ1-4; D call uncertain. The CDR3 loop spans 14 amino acids. V gave up 8 bases and J gave up 1 base, with 11 bases separating them. CDR1 MDHEN and CDR2 SYDVKM come from the germline V gene. CDR3 sequence reads: CASSTAVTNEKLFF. DNA of the CDR3: TGTGCCAGCTCGACGGCGGTAACTAATGAAAAACTGTTTTTT.

The chain has TRBV2 and TRBJ1-2; TRBD1 matches at 12 bases. The J segment lost 8 bases and the V segment lost 3 bases, leaving 10 bases of the junction unmatched. The CDR3 is 16 amino acids. Germline V lookup: CDR1 SNHLY, CDR2 FYNNEI. The CDR3 region is CASSDLLGQGADGYTF. CDR3 sequence (DNA): TGTGCCAGCAGTGACCTCTTGGGACAGGGGGCGGACGGCTACACCTTC.

The gene calls are TRBV2 and TRBJ2-2; no reliable D call. The V gene lost 7 bases and the J gene lost 3 bases, with 12 bases spanning the gap. Germline V gene sequence: CDR1 SNHLY, CDR2 FYNNEI. This CDR3 spans 14 amino acids. The CDR3 is CASTPRSDTGELFF. The CDR3 DNA reads TGTGCCAGCACGCCCCGCAGCGACACCGGGGAGCTGTTTTTT.

The rearrangement uses TRBV4-1 and TRBJ2-7; D is possibly TRBD2 (5 bases). The CDR3 is 13 residues long. V lost 0 bases, J lost 2 bases, and 5 bases lay in between. The germline V gene encodes CDR1 MGHRA and CDR2 YSYEKL. The CDR3 DNA follows: TGCGCCAGCAGCCAAGAGGGAGCCTACGAGCAGTACTTC. It codes for CASSQEGAYEQYF.

The chain has TRBV5-6 and TRBJ1-1; 8 nucleotides align to TRBD1. V lost 7 bases and J lost 3; bases outside the gene matches: 14. In germline, CDR1 is SGHDT, CDR2 YYEEEE. This CDR3 has 16 amino acids. The CDR3 here is CASGTNLGTGHTEAFF. The CDR3 region has the DNA TGTGCCAGCGGCACTAATCTGGGGACAGGACACACTGAAGCTTTCTTT.

The genes are TRBV5-4 and TRBJ1-3; D might be TRBD1 (5 bases). The V gene's germline CDR1 is SGHNT and CDR2 YYREEE (reference sequence). CDR3 length equals 15 residues. The V gene lost 0 bases and the J gene lost 3 bases, with 10 bases spanning the gap. This CDR3 reads CASSLGVGGGNTIYF. As DNA, the CDR3 is TGTGCCAGCAGCTTGGGTGTCGGGGGTGGAAACACCATATATTTT.

The chain combines TRBV28 with TRBJ2-7; the D is unclear. There are 11 residues in the CDR3. V was clipped by 7 bases and J by 2 bases, with 6 bases between them. The germline CDR1 and CDR2 sequences are MDHEN and SYDVKM. CDR3 coding DNA: TGTGCCAGCATCCAAGCCTACGAGCAGTACTTC. This encodes CASIQAYEQYF.

This clone has more than one count but fewer than ten. The chain combines TRBV30 with TRBJ1-5, with a weak D call TRBD1 (6 bases). This CDR3 spans 13 amino acids. The ends were cut back, 5 bases at V and 5 bases at J, with 13 bases in the middle. Germline V gene data show CDR1 as GTSNPN and CDR2 as SVGIG (reference sequence). The CDR3 coding sequence is TGTGCCTGGGCACGACAGGACTATCAGCCCCAGCATTTT. Translated, it gives CAWARQDYQPQHF.

The chain recombines TRBV11-2 with TRBJ2-3, with 8 bases lining up with TRBD1. CDR1 SGHAT and CDR2 FQNNGV come from the germline V gene. With V trimmed by 3 bases and J by 1 base, 9 bases remained unmatched. CDR3 length equals 17 residues. The CDR3 sequence is CASSFEFGQGGTDTQYF. The CDR3 DNA reads TGTGCCAGCAGCTTCGAATTCGGACAGGGAGGCACAGATACGCAGTATTTT.

The CDR3 DNA sequence: TGTGCCAGCAGCCCTAGACCCACAGATACGCAGTATTTT. Protein product: CASSPRPTDTQYF. The chain has TRBV7-3 and TRBJ2-3; D gene uncertain. The CDR3 runs 13 residues. Trimming stripped 5 bases from V and 2 bases from J, with 8 bases between. Per germline, CDR1 SGHTA and CDR2 FQGTGA. Complete variable domain (other parts from reference TRBV7-3 and TRBJ2-3): GAGVSQTPSNKVTEKGKYVELRCDPISGHTALYWYRQSLGQGPEFLIYFQGTGAADDSGLPNDRFFAVRPEGSVSTLKIQRTERGDSAVYLCASSPRPTDTQYFGPGTRLTVL.

As concerns this clone: Other DNA sequences within the sample encode an identical CDR3. The chain is built from TRBV6-6 and TRBJ1-2; D is unresolved. Deletions cut 6 bases from V and 3 bases from J, with 11 bases between. Germline CDR1 MNHNY, CDR2 SVGAGI (reference sequence). This CDR3 comprises 13 residues. CDR3 nucleotide sequence: TGTGCCAGCAGCCCAACGGGAGACTATGGCTACACCTTC. It is translated as CASSPTGDYGYTF.

The V gene is TRBV29-1, the J gene TRBJ2-3; D remains ambiguous. CDR3 length: 16 amino acids. Germline V gene data show CDR1 as SQVTM and CDR2 as ANQGSEA. Trimming took off 7 bases at V and 0 bases at J, with 20 bases between the two ends. In nucleotides, the CDR3 is TGCAGCGCACAAAGCACAGTCGTATCTAGCACAGATACGCAGTATTTT. It codes for CSAQSTVVSSTDTQYF.

This rearrangement joins TRBV5-1 to TRBJ2-5, with TRBD2 as a possible D gene (6 bases). Per germline, CDR1 SGHRS and CDR2 YFSETQ. The CDR3 runs to 15 residues. The V end lost 2 bases, the J end lost 4 bases, and 15 bases lay between the germline ends. The DNA for the CDR3 is TGCGCCAGCAGCTTAGGGGTTGAGGGAGGAGAGACCCAGTACTTC. Translating gives CASSLGVEGGETQYF.

The CDR3 DNA follows: TGTGCCTGGAGCTTAGATTCGGTCACCGGGGAGCTGTTTTTT. Translation: CAWSLDSVTGELFF. The chain uses TRBV30 and TRBJ2-2; D remains unclear. The CDR3 covers 14 residues. The germline gives CDR1 GTSNPN, CDR2 SVGIG (reference sequence). Trimming took off 3 bases at V and 4 bases at J, with 12 bases between the two ends.

This clone was seen a single time. The V call is TRBV4-1, the J call TRBJ2-5, with D perhaps matching TRBD2 (6 bases). There are 14 residues in the CDR3. CDR1 and CDR2 from the germline V gene are MGHRA and YSYEKL. Between the trimmed V and J ends, which lost 1 base and 5 bases, there was a span of 11 bases. CDR3 bases: TGCGCCAGCAGCCAAGGACTAGTAGCGGAGACCCAGTACTTC. It yields the protein CASSQGLVAETQYF.

The table lists this clone with a few counts. This chain uses TRBV7-8 with TRBJ1-5, with D possibly being TRBD1 (6 bases). Germline V gene sequence: CDR1 SGHVS, CDR2 FQNEAQ. V was pared by 6 bases and J by 5 bases, with 17 bases between. The CDR3 is 15 residues long. The CDR3 bases are TGTGCCAGCAGTTTCTCAGGGGCCGGCGATCAGCCCCAGCATTTT. It specifies CASSFSGAGDQPQHF. The variable domain in full, with the rest retrieved from reference TRBV7-8 and TRBJ1-5, is GAGVSQSPRYKVAKRGQDVALRCDPISGHVSLFWYQQALGQGPEFLTYFQNEAQLDKSGLPSDRFFAERPEGSVSTLKIQRTQQEDSAVYLCASSFSGAGDQPQHFGDGTRLSIL.

V usage is TRBV18 and J usage is TRBJ2-7; D is unclear. There are 14 residues in the CDR3. Germline V gives CDR1 KGHSH, CDR2 LQKENI. V gave up 3 bases and J gave up 0 bases, with 9 bases separating them. The CDR3 DNA is TGTGCCAGCTCACCCGATAAGAGCTCCTACGAGCAGTACTTC. Residues: CASSPDKSSYEQYF.

This chain links TRBV27 with TRBJ2-2; possible D gene TRBD2, 6 bases. Germline CDR1 is MNHEY and CDR2 is SMNVEV (reference sequence). Trimming took 7 bases from V and 8 from J, leaving 17 bases between them. The CDR3 contains 14 residues. The chain's CDR3 is CASTPRHGSGELFF. CDR3 DNA: TGTGCCAGCACCCCAAGGCACGGGAGTGGGGAGCTGTTTTTT.

This chain uses TRBV19 with TRBJ1-1; 7 nucleotides align to TRBD1. V lost 5 bases to trimming and J lost 1 base; unmatched junction nucleotides: 1. Germline V gives CDR1 LNHDA, CDR2 SQIVND (reference sequence). CDR3 length: 13 amino acids. CDR3 sequence reads: CASSYRGNTEAFF. In DNA, the CDR3 is TGTGCCAGTAGTTACAGGGGGAACACTGAAGCTTTCTTT.

The J gene is TRBJ1-4, the V gene TRBV6-1, with 7 bases fitting TRBD1. From germline, CDR1 is MNHNS and CDR2 SASEGT. Germline trimming cut 7 bases from V and 3 bases from J; bases unmatched to any gene: 5. The CDR3 spans 14 residues. This chain's CDR3 is CASNLGQANEKLFF. CDR3 coding DNA: TGTGCCAGCAACCTCGGACAGGCTAATGAAAAACTGTTTTTT.

The chain couples TRBV11-2 to TRBJ2-7; 7 nucleotides match TRBD2. Per germline, CDR1 SGHAT and CDR2 FQNNGV. This CDR3 spans 14 amino acids. The V segment lost 4 bases and the J segment 6 bases; nucleotides outside the gene matches: 9. CDR3 amino acids: CASSSTGGRVEQYF. DNA for the CDR3: TGTGCCAGCAGCTCCACTGGGGGGAGGGTCGAGCAGTACTTC.

This clone was seen a single time. The rearrangement links TRBV7-2 to TRBJ2-5, with TRBD2 matching 11 bases. Looked up from germline, CDR1 is SGHTA and CDR2 is FQGNSA. The CDR3 covers 19 residues. V was pared by 2 bases and J by 4 bases, with 15 bases of the junction left unmatched. The CDR3 nucleotides read TGTGCCAGCAGCTTATATGGGCTAGCGGGAGGAGCCGGGGGAGAGACCCAGTACTTC. It codes for CASSLYGLAGGAGGETQYF. Filled out from reference TRBV7-2 and TRBJ2-5, the complete variable domain reads GAGVSQSPSNKVTEKGKDVELRCDPISGHTALYWYRQSLGQGLEFLIYFQGNSAPDKSGLPSDRFSAERTGGSVSTLTIQRTQQEDSAVYLCASSLYGLAGGAGGETQYFGPGTRLLVL.

The chain carries TRBV7-6 and TRBJ2-3; 7 nucleotides match TRBD2. The CDR3 extends over 17 amino acids. Trimming at V came to 1 base and at J to 1 base, leaving 8 bases not matched to a gene. Germline V gene lookup returns CDR1 SGHVS and CDR2 FNYEAQ. Here the CDR3 reads CASSLDGRTSRTDTQYF. The CDR3 DNA follows: TGTGCCAGCAGCTTAGACGGGAGGACATCTCGCACAGATACGCAGTATTTT.

The V and J genes are TRBV25-1 and TRBJ2-1; D is unclear. In germline, CDR1 is MGHDK, CDR2 SYGVNS. Trimming stripped 2 bases from V and 4 bases from J, with 9 bases between. The CDR3 is 14 residues long. CDR3 loop: CASSEEDGYNEQFF. The CDR3 bases are TGTGCCAGCAGTGAAGAGGACGGTTACAATGAGCAGTTCTTC.

This chain connects TRBV28 to TRBJ2-1; TRBD2 matches 10 bases. Germline assignment: CDR1 MDHEN and CDR2 SYDVKM. The CDR3 totals 15 residues. V dropped 4 bases and J dropped 10; count of bases not matched to a gene: 10. The CDR3 region is CASSSSGRGGGEQFF. CDR3 nucleotide sequence: TGTGCCAGCAGTTCTAGCGGGAGAGGGGGTGGAGAGCAGTTCTTC.